This T cell receptor (beta chain) was identified during a study of blood T cell repertoires in COVID-19. Study-level background: Nucleic acid was either cDNA or gDNA, and it came from T cells, B-cell-depleted T cells, or PBMCs.

Assignments of participants to cohorts depended upon their own reported clinical history. Original analysis: Estimation of nucleated cell counts was performed using reference gene primer amplification. The data were produced by immunoSEQ multiplex PCR, yet TCRdb's version contains in-frame clones alone and is incomplete. V, J and clone size derive from that table, while D and trimming were established from the DNA sequence. The table records 400,000 to 500,000 clones, roughly 90% of them present only once. Germline CDR1 is WSHSY and CDR2 is SAAADI. This CDR3 spans 15 amino acids. V was pared by 8 bases and J by 9 bases, with 11 bases of the junction left unmatched.

The specimen sequenced was PBMCs or T cells enriched from blood (not recorded which). The J gene is TRBJ2-1, the V gene TRBV10-2; the match to TRBD2 covers 12 bases. The clonotype was recovered from a middle-aged woman who had recovered from COVID-19. The DNA of the CDR3 is TGCGCCAGCGCCCGACTAGCGGGAGACCCGGGTGAGCAGTTCTTC. This codes for CASARLAGDPGEQFF.